This is a list of T cell receptor beta chains from one sample in a study of T cells in Graves' hyperthyroidism and ophthalmopathy. In TCRdb, the multiplex PCR reads were re-called with MiXCR into one record per CDR3 protein. Of approximately 410,000 distinct CDR3 sequences in the sample, approximately 14% were seen once. The sequencing input was blood. The receptors come from a woman aged 18-29 years with Graves' hyperthyroidism. CDR3s include the opening cysteine and the closing phenylalanine or tryptophan. The D gene is left open where the match is weak. Not every row has a clone size; where given, it reads once, few, many or a size class.

V	size	J	D	DNA	CDR3
TRBV11-2	many	TRBJ1-2	NA	TGTGCCAGCAGCTTAGAACCTCAACCGGTTAGGGGCTACACCTTC	CASSLEPQPVRGYTF
TRBV3-1	many	TRBJ1-1	NA	TGTGCCAGCAGCCAAGAGATATCAGTGAACACTGAAGCTTTCTTT	CASSQEISVNTEAFF
TRBV11-2	NA	TRBJ1-2	NA	TGTGCCAGCAGCCAATCTAACAGGGAAGAGTATGGCTACACCTTC	CASSQSNREEYGYTF
TRBV30	many	TRBJ2-7	TRBD2	TGTGCCTGGACGTCACTAGCGGGAGGGATCAACGAGCAGTACTTC	CAWTSLAGGINEQYF
TRBV28	NA	TRBJ2-1	NA	TGTGCCACACTCGCCCCAGGGCTGGGCAATGAGCAGTTCTTC	CATLAPGLGNEQFF
TRBV6-5	few	TRBJ2-7	TRBD2	TGTGCCAGCAGTTCCCCCCAACTAGCGGGAAAGGGGTACGAGCAGTACTTC	CASSSPQLAGKGYEQYF
TRBV2	NA	TRBJ2-2	TRBD1	TGTGCCAGCAGTGAGACAGGGCTTCTTAACACCGGGGAGCTGTTTTTT	CASSETGLLNTGELFF
TRBV4-1	many	TRBJ2-5	TRBD2	TGCGCCAGCAGCCAAGATGCGGGGAGGGGAGGGGAGACCCAGTACTTC	CASSQDAGRGGETQYF
TRBV2	NA	TRBJ1-2	NA	TGTGCCAGCAGTGTTGAAGGTACGACTAACTATGGCTACACCTTC	CASSVEGTTNYGYTF
TRBV12-3/TRBV12-4	many	TRBJ2-3	NA	TGTGCCAGCAGTTTCGGCCTACCCGACGGGGATACGCAGTATTTT	CASSFGLPDGDTQYF
TRBV20-1	many	TRBJ1-1	NA	TGCAGTGCTAGAATGGGGAACACTGAAGCTTTCTTT	CSARMGNTEAFF
TRBV18	many	TRBJ1-1	TRBD1	TGTGCCAGCTCACCGAGGGGGCGCAAGCCGGAAGCTTTCTTT	CASSPRGRKPEAFF
TRBV11-2	many	TRBJ2-5	NA	TGTGCCAGCAGCTTAGTCTCCGGGGGCTGGGAGACCCAGTACTTC	CASSLVSGGWETQYF
TRBV29-1	many	TRBJ2-7	TRBD1	TGCAGCACACTCGGGGGGACAGGGGGCTACGAGCAGTACTTC	CSTLGGTGGYEQYF
TRBV7-3	many	TRBJ2-1	TRBD2	TGTGCCAGCAGCTTACAACTAGCGGGAAAGAATGAGCAGTTCTTC	CASSLQLAGKNEQFF
TRBV5-1	many	TRBJ1-4	NA	TGCGCCAGCAGCCGGGACGGGGATAATGAAAAACTGTTTTTT	CASSRDGDNEKLFF
TRBV7-6	many	TRBJ2-3	NA	TGTGCCAGCAGCACCGGCCTATTCACAGATACGCAGTATTTT	CASSTGLFTDTQYF
TRBV5-4	few	TRBJ2-1	TRBD1	TGTGCCAGCAGACCAAGACAGGGAAGCTCCTACAATGAGCAGTTCTTC	CASRPRQGSSYNEQFF
TRBV27	many	TRBJ2-5	TRBD1	TGTGCCAGCAGTTTTCGAAGGGGGCGTAAAGAGACCCAGTACTTC	CASSFRRGRKETQYF
TRBV5-1	many	TRBJ2-2	NA	TGCGCCAGCAAAATCTTCCTAGGTCGGGAGCTGTTTTTT	CASKIFLGRELFF
TRBV28	few	TRBJ1-3	TRBD1	TGTGCCAGCAGTTGGGACAGCGACTCTGGAAACACCATATATTTT	CASSWDSDSGNTIYF
TRBV20-1	many	TRBJ2-7	NA	TGCAGTGCTAGAGACCGTGGGACTTTAGCCTACGAGCAGTACTTC	CSARDRGTLAYEQYF
TRBV27	many	TRBJ2-3	NA	TGTGCCAGCAGTTTTAGAAGGACGGAATTAAGCACAGATACGCAGTATTTT	CASSFRRTELSTDTQYF
TRBV12-3/TRBV12-4	NA	TRBJ2-6	TRBD1	TGTGCCGTTAGGACAGGCAGAACTGGGGCCAACGTCCTGACTTTC	CAVRTGRTGANVLTF
TRBV4-3	NA	TRBJ1-1	TRBD1	TGCGCCAGCAGCCATCAGGGGGGACAGAACACTGAAGCTTTCTTT	CASSHQGGQNTEAFF
TRBV20-1	many	TRBJ2-7	TRBD1	TGCAGTGCTAAGGGGGACAGGGACTACGAGCAGTACTTC	CSAKGDRDYEQYF
TRBV7-2	few	TRBJ1-2	NA	TGTGCCAGCAGCTCGATAAACTATGGCTACACCTTC	CASSSINYGYTF
TRBV7-2	many	TRBJ2-3	NA	TGTGCCAGCAGCTTAGAGGGTCATCGCGCAGATACGCAGTATTTT	CASSLEGHRADTQYF
TRBV2	many	TRBJ1-1	NA	TGTGCCAGCACTAAGGGGGAGAACACTGAAGCTTTCTTT	CASTKGENTEAFF
TRBV6-4	NA	TRBJ2-1	NA	TGTGCCAGCAGTGAATCTTCGAGGAATGAGCAGTTCTTC	CASSESSRNEQFF
TRBV28	NA	TRBJ1-5	NA	TGTGCCAGCAACTCAGGCTTTAATCAGCCCCAGCATTTT	CASNSGFNQPQHF
TRBV7-9	many	TRBJ2-1	NA	TGTGCCAGCAGCCCCACCTTGATCTCCTACAATGAGCAGTTCTTC	CASSPTLISYNEQFF
TRBV28	many	TRBJ2-3	NA	TGTGCCAGCAGCCCCTCGACCCATCTGCATACGCAGTATTTT	CASSPSTHLHTQYF
TRBV12-3/TRBV12-4	many	TRBJ2-2	TRBD2	TGTGCCAGCCGTCTCGCTAGCGGGTGGACCTACGCGAACACCGGGGAGCTGTTTTTT	CASRLASGWTYANTGELFF
TRBV10-1	few	TRBJ2-1	TRBD2	TGCGCCAGCAGGGCCGGGGGGGGTGATGAGCAGTTCTTC	CASRAGGGDEQFF
TRBV6-1	NA	TRBJ2-6	NA	TGTGCCAGCAGTGATAGCAGCCTCGGGGCCAACGTCCTGACTTTC	CASSDSSLGANVLTF
TRBV7-9	NA	TRBJ1-2	TRBD1	TGTGCCAGCAGCTTAGCGGGACAGACTAACTATGGCTACACCTTC	CASSLAGQTNYGYTF
TRBV7-9	many	TRBJ2-5	NA	TGTGCCAGCAGCGCCGTAGGGGAGACCCAGTACTTC	CASSAVGETQYF
TRBV5-1	NA	TRBJ1-3	NA	TGCGCCAGCAGCTTGGTCGACTCTGGAAACACCATATATTTT	CASSLVDSGNTIYF
TRBV29-1	NA	TRBJ2-1	TRBD2	TGCAGCGTTGAAGAGGGGGCGGGAGGGTCCTACAATGAGCAGTTCTTC	CSVEEGAGGSYNEQFF
TRBV9	many	TRBJ2-7	TRBD2	TGTGCCAGCAGCCCAGTAGGGACTACCGAAGGGGAGCAGTACTTC	CASSPVGTTEGEQYF
TRBV6-2/TRBV6-3	many	TRBJ2-7	NA	TGTGCCAGCAGTTACTCACAGTACGAGCAGTACTTC	CASSYSQYEQYF
TRBV13	few	TRBJ2-2	NA	TGTGCCAGCAGCACACAAGACACCGGGGAGCTGTTTTTT	CASSTQDTGELFF
TRBV15	NA	TRBJ2-1	TRBD1	TGTGCCACCAGCAGTGTCCAGGGACAGAGCCTTGCCTACGAGCAGTTCTTC	CATSSVQGQSLAYEQFF
TRBV28	many	TRBJ2-1	TRBD2	TGTGCCAGCAGTTGGCGTGGGGAGGGAATTTACAATGAGCAGTTCTTC	CASSWRGEGIYNEQFF
TRBV27	many	TRBJ2-3	NA	TGTGCCAGCAGTTTATGGCAGGGAACAGATACGCAGTATTTT	CASSLWQGTDTQYF
TRBV24-1	many	TRBJ1-1	TRBD1	TGTGCCACCAGTGATTCCCGGACAGGTAACACTGAAGCTTTCTTT	CATSDSRTGNTEAFF
TRBV29-1	few	TRBJ2-7	NA	TGCAGCGTTGAGGGGGCTGGGTACGAGCAGTACTTC	CSVEGAGYEQYF
TRBV5-1	NA	TRBJ1-1	TRBD1	TGCGCCAGCAGCTCGGGACAGGGAGGCGCTGAAGCTTTCTTT	CASSSGQGGAEAFF
TRBV7-2	NA	TRBJ2-7	TRBD2	TGTGCCAGCAGCTTAGCGGCCCTTCCTCCGGGACTAGCCCTCAATGAGCAGTACTTC	CASSLAALPPGLALNEQYF
TRBV28	many	TRBJ2-3	TRBD2	TGTGCCAGCAGTCCCCTATCGACTAGCGGGAGGGCCTACGGGGCGCAGTATTTT	CASSPLSTSGRAYGAQYF
TRBV6-5	NA	TRBJ2-6	NA	TGTGCCAGCAGTTACAGGAGGAGCTCTGGGGCCAACGTCCTGACTTTC	CASSYRRSSGANVLTF
TRBV5-1	many	TRBJ1-1	NA	TGCGCCAGCAGAGCCGCAGGGAACACTGAAGCTTTCTTT	CASRAAGNTEAFF
TRBV20-1	many	TRBJ1-4	TRBD1	TGCAGTGCGCAGAAACTACAGGGGGATGATGAAAAACTGTTTTTT	CSAQKLQGDDEKLFF